This T cell receptor beta chain was obtained from a study of cytomegalovirus exposure and HLA in healthy donors. Findings and caveats of the study: Sequencing depth roughly uniform across donors was assumed in presence/absence analyses. A later analysis found TCR association rates differed by HLA locus, highest for DRB1 and lowest for HLA-C.

About this clone: The target antigen is unknown.

PCR involved 60 Vbeta and 13 Jbeta primers. Some clones are missing from TCRdb's copy, which holds only in-frame ones; the method was immunoSEQ multiplex PCR. The sample holds under 200,000 clones; roughly four fifths are singletons and the top ten take approximately 3.1%. The sequenced sample was PBMCs. The receptor was derived from a woman in her thirties or forties in good health and CMV-seronegative.

DNA for the CDR3: TGTGCCAGCAGACAATCGCCCAGGGTGAACACTGAAGCTTTCTTT. This gives the protein CASRQSPRVNTEAFF. The chain combines TRBV5-6 with TRBJ1-1; D may be TRBD1 (5 bases). V lost 5 bases to trimming and J lost 0 bases, with 14 bases between them. The CDR3 totals 15 residues. Germline loops: CDR1 SGHDT, CDR2 YYEEEE.